Each of the 25 T cell receptor beta chains below was sequenced from the same sample in a study of PD-1 blockade in classical Hodgkin lymphoma. Repertoires were generated with immunoSEQ multiplex PCR, while TCRdb's copy carries only in-frame clones and drops some. The sample contains approximately 12,000 clones, 92% of which appear only once. Every patient was affected by relapse after autologous stem cell transplantation, while exposure to brentuximab vedotin was not uniform. Material: peripheral blood mononuclear cells (PBMCs), obtained at baseline. The receptors were sampled from a human donor with classical Hodgkin lymphoma.

The J gene is TRBJ1-2, the V gene TRBV2; 9 positions agree with TRBD1. Germline V CDR1 and CDR2: SNHLY, FYNNEI. Trimming cost V 7 bases and J 8 bases; bases outside gene matches: 5. The CDR3 is 12 residues long. The CDR3 DNA follows: TGTGCCAGCATCACGACAGGGGGAGGCTACACCTTC. It specifies CASITTGGGYTF.

CDR3 coding DNA: TGTGCCAGCTCATCCGGGACAGGGCCGATCTATGGCTACACCTTC. The encoded protein is CASSSGTGPIYGYTF. The V call is TRBV18, the J call TRBJ1-2, with 9 positions matching TRBD1. V dropped 5 bases and J dropped 4; count of bases not matched to a gene: 8. The CDR3 spans 15 residues. Germline CDR1 and CDR2: KGHSH and LQKENI.

The chain joins TRBV30 to TRBJ1-2, with 8 bases aligning to TRBD1. The V gene end was trimmed by 0 bases and the J gene end by 7 bases; junction bases not matched to a gene: 10. The germline CDR1 and CDR2 sequences are GTSNPN and SVGIG (reference sequence). The length of the CDR3 is 15 residues. The CDR3 protein is CAWSVGSYRGGGYTF. CDR3 DNA: TGTGCCTGGAGTGTTGGGAGCTACAGGGGGGGTGGCTACACCTTC.

The DNA of the CDR3 is TGTGCCAGCAGCTTGTCGGCCGCAGATACGCAGTATTTT. Translation gives CASSLSAADTQYF. This chain links TRBV5-8 with TRBJ2-3; D call uncertain. Germline V gene lookup returns CDR1 SGHTS and CDR2 YDEGEE. Trimming stripped 1 base from V and 4 bases from J, with 7 bases between. The CDR3 covers 13 residues.

The rearrangement joins TRBV11-2 to TRBJ2-5; 9 bases are shared with TRBD1. CDR1 and CDR2 (germline): SGHAT, FQNNGV. V lost 2 bases to trimming and J lost 1 base; unmatched junction nucleotides: 8. CDR3 length: 17 amino acids. CDR3 in amino acids: CASSLRGGQGGQETQYF. As DNA, the CDR3 is TGTGCCAGCAGCTTAAGGGGGGGACAGGGAGGCCAAGAGACCCAGTACTTC.

This clone showed up just once. The chain links TRBV7-2 to TRBJ2-7, with D possibly matching TRBD2 (5 bases). V was pared by 3 bases and J by 2 bases, with 11 bases between. Germline V gene sequence: CDR1 SGHTA, CDR2 FQGNSA. The CDR3 runs to 14 residues. The CDR3 bases are TGTGCCAGCAGCTTTACCGGGATGGCCTACGAGCAGTACTTC. Protein sequence: CASSFTGMAYEQYF. Full variable domain (missing parts from reference TRBV7-2 and TRBJ2-7): GAGVSQSPSNKVTEKGKDVELRCDPISGHTALYWYRQSLGQGLEFLIYFQGNSAPDKSGLPSDRFSAERTGGSVSTLTIQRTQQEDSAVYLCASSFTGMAYEQYFGPGTRLTVT.

The chain recombines TRBV10-1 with TRBJ2-3, with a possible D match to TRBD2 (6 bases). Trimming stripped 4 bases from V and 3 bases from J, with 14 bases between. The CDR3 extends over 15 amino acids. Germline V lookup: CDR1 WNHNN, CDR2 SYGVQD (reference sequence). In DNA form, the CDR3 reads TGCGCCAGCAGTGCGGGGGAGTTATCTACAGATACGCAGTATTTT. Protein sequence: CASSAGELSTDTQYF.

The chain recombines TRBV5-1 with TRBJ2-3; D tentatively reads TRBD1 or TRBD2 (5 bases each). CDR1 is SGHRS and CDR2 is YFSETQ in the germline V gene. The CDR3 sequence is 16 residues long. Between the trimmed V and J ends, which lost 0 bases and 4 bases, there was a span of 15 bases. The CDR3 nucleotides read TGCGCCAGCAGCTTGGCCGGGGACCGTAGCGCAGATACGCAGTATTTT. Amino acid sequence: CASSLAGDRSADTQYF.

The chain has TRBV6-6 and TRBJ2-7; D call uncertain. Germline-derived CDR1 and CDR2 are MNHNY and SVGAGI (reference sequence). V was trimmed by 2 bases and J by 2 bases, leaving 13 bases between them. There are 15 residues in the CDR3. In DNA, the CDR3 is TGTGCCAGCAGTTACGGGGTTATATGGCCCTACGAGCAGTACTTC. As protein: CASSYGVIWPYEQYF.

The rearrangement joins TRBV21-1 to TRBJ1-1. TRBV21-1 counts as a pseudogene. The CDR3 runs to 13 residues. The CDR3 DNA reads TGTGCCAGCAGCAAGAAAGGGCCTAGTGAAGCTTTCTTT. Its protein is CASSKKGPSEAFF.

The rearrangement joins TRBV6-1 to TRBJ2-2; either TRBD1 or TRBD2 may supply D (5 bases each). Trimming cost V 10 bases and J 5 bases, with 17 bases left between them. CDR1 MNHNS and CDR2 SASEGT come from the germline V gene. The CDR3 length is 14 residues. DNA for the CDR3: TGTGCCACCGAGAGGGGAAGGAGAACCGGGGAGCTGTTTTTT. It encodes CATERGRRTGELFF.

This clone was counted a single time. This rearrangement joins TRBV7-9 to TRBJ1-6, with D tentatively TRBD1 (6 bases). The V gene's germline CDR1 is SEHNR and CDR2 FQNEAQ (reference sequence). V was pared by 3 bases and J by 7 bases, with 10 bases between. The CDR3 length is 14 residues. CDR3 bases: TGTGCCAGCAGCTTTCAAGGGGGGAATTCACCCCTCCACTTT. It encodes CASSFQGGNSPLHF.

The chain carries TRBV4-1 and TRBJ1-5; D call uncertain. Trimming left V 1 base short and J 2 bases short, with 15 bases between. Germline V gives CDR1 MGHRA, CDR2 YSYEKL. The CDR3 is 17 residues long. The CDR3 is CASSQASGIQGNQPQHF. DNA of the CDR3: TGCGCCAGCAGCCAAGCCTCCGGGATCCAAGGCAATCAGCCCCAGCATTTT.

The rearrangement links TRBV11-3 to TRBJ2-2; 9 bases line up with TRBD2. Germline V gene sequence: CDR1 SGHNT, CDR2 YENEEA. The CDR3 has 15 amino acids. Germline trimming cut 5 bases from V and 1 base from J; bases unmatched to any gene: 2. DNA of the CDR3: TGTGCCAGCAGCCTGACTAGCGGGAACACCGGGGAGCTGTTTTTT. This gives the protein CASSLTSGNTGELFF. Supplemented by reference TRBV11-3 and TRBJ2-2, the full variable domain reads EAGVVQSPRYKIIEKKQPVAFWCNPISGHNTLYWYLQNLGQGPELLIRYENEEAVDDSQLPKDRFSAERLKGVDSTLKIQPAELGDSAVYLCASSLTSGNTGELFFGEGSRLTVL.

The chain is built from TRBV6-5 and TRBJ1-1; the D is unclear. Germline V gene lookup returns CDR1 MNHEY and CDR2 SVGAGI. The CDR3 contains 13 residues. With 4 bases removed from V and 1 base from J, the gap between germline ends came to 7 bases. CDR3 DNA sequence: TGTGCCAGCAGTTTGGTAGAGAACACTGAAGCTTTCTTT. Its protein is CASSLVENTEAFF.

The chain joins TRBV10-2 to TRBJ2-3; 9 bases are a match to TRBD2. The length of the CDR3 is 15 residues. CDR1 is WSHSY and CDR2 is SAAADI in the germline V gene. With V trimmed by 3 bases and J by 2 bases, 3 bases remained unmatched. The CDR3 loop is CASSETSGHTDTQYF. The CDR3 nucleotides are TGCGCCAGCAGTGAAACTAGCGGGCACACAGATACGCAGTATTTT.

The J gene is TRBJ2-2, the V gene TRBV19; 9 bases are a match to TRBD1. V dropped 9 bases and J dropped 4; count of bases not matched to a gene: 3. CDR3 length equals 13 residues. Germline CDR1 and CDR2: LNHDA and SQIVND (reference sequence). The CDR3 DNA reads TGTGCCAGCACGGACAGGGGCACCGGGGAGCTGTTTTTT. Its translation is CASTDRGTGELFF.

The chain links TRBV19 to TRBJ2-2, with TRBD2 as a possible D gene (7 bases). V was clipped by 1 base and J by 0 bases, with 15 bases between them. Germline assignment: CDR1 LNHDA and CDR2 SQIVND (reference sequence). The CDR3 covers 18 residues. The CDR3 nucleotides are TGTGCCAGTAGTATAGGGACCGGGGGGCCGGCGAACACCGGGGAGCTGTTTTTT. It translates to CASSIGTGGPANTGELFF. The whole variable domain, remainder taken from reference TRBV19 and TRBJ2-2, is DGGITQSPKYLFRKEGQNVTLSCEQNLNHDAMYWYRQDPGQGLRLIYYSQIVNDFQKGDIAEGYSVSREKKESFPLTVTSAQKNPTAFYLCASSIGTGGPANTGELFFGEGSRLTVL.

The CDR3: CASRLDRGPNSPLHF. In DNA, the CDR3 is TGTGCCAGCAGATTAGACAGGGGCCCTAATTCACCCCTCCACTTT. The chain links TRBV5-5 to TRBJ1-6; 8 nucleotides agree with TRBD1. The CDR3 runs to 15 residues. CDR1 SGHKS and CDR2 YYEKEE come from the germline V gene (reference sequence). J lost 6 bases, V lost 5 bases, and 7 bases had no gene match. The full variable domain, completed using reference TRBV5-5 and TRBJ1-6, is DAGVTQSPTHLIKTRGQQVTLRCSPISGHKSVSWYQQVLGQGPQFIFQYYEKEERGRGNFPDRFSARQFPNYSSELNVNALLLGDSALYLCASRLDRGPNSPLHFGNGTRLTVT.

By share, this clone counts as large. The CDR3 spells CASSLAQLPSPLHF. In nucleotides, the CDR3 is TGTGCCAGCAGCTTAGCCCAACTACCTTCACCCCTCCACTTT. This chain connects TRBV7-9 to TRBJ1-6; no clear D. Germline V lookup: CDR1 SEHNR, CDR2 FQNEAQ (reference sequence). The CDR3 is 14 residues long. V lost 0 bases to trimming and J lost 9 bases, with 9 bases between them.

J is TRBJ1-5 and V is TRBV5-4; D gene ambiguous. The CDR3 extends over 13 amino acids. The germline V gene encodes CDR1 SGHNT and CDR2 YYREEE (reference sequence). The ends were cut back, 4 bases at V and 3 bases at J, with 8 bases in the middle. CDR3 sequence reads: CASSLTPNQPQHF. CDR3 coding DNA: TGTGCCAGCAGCCTCACCCCCAATCAGCCCCAGCATTTT.

V gene TRBV7-6 combines with J gene TRBJ2-5; D possibly corresponds to TRBD2 (5 bases). The CDR3 length is 15 residues. Germline CDR1 reads SGHVS; CDR2 reads FNYEAQ. Trimming took 5 bases from V and 2 from J, leaving 15 bases between them. CDR3 sequence reads: CASSHGPAEQETQYF. CDR3 nucleotides: TGTGCCAGCAGCCACGGCCCAGCGGAACAAGAGACCCAGTACTTC.

The CDR3 protein is CASSYPTGSYNEQFF. Written as DNA, the CDR3 is TGTGCCAGCAGCTACCCCACAGGGTCCTACAATGAGCAGTTCTTC. The V and J genes are TRBV7-9 and TRBJ2-1; TRBD1 is a possible D gene (6 bases). Trimming took 4 bases from V and 1 from J, leaving 11 bases between them. CDR1 and CDR2 from the germline V gene are SEHNR and FQNEAQ (reference sequence). This CDR3 is 15 amino acids long.

The chain recombines TRBV10-3 with TRBJ1-5; no definite D call. The CDR3 contains 11 residues. The V gene lost 10 bases and the J gene lost 3 bases, with 7 bases spanning the gap. Looked up from germline, CDR1 is ENHRY and CDR2 is SYGVKD. CDR3 residues: CATRTNQPQHF. CDR3 in DNA: TGTGCCACCAGGACCAATCAGCCCCAGCATTTT.

The rearrangement links TRBV19 to TRBJ1-4; the D is unclear. Germline V CDR1 and CDR2: LNHDA, SQIVND (reference sequence). There are 16 residues in the CDR3. V was shortened by 4 bases and J by 0 bases, with 12 bases between the two germline ends. Here the CDR3 DNA reads TGTGCCAGTAGTACCACCCACAGCGCAACTAATGAAAAACTGTTTTTT. It codes for CASSTTHSATNEKLFF.